This T cell receptor beta chain is drawn from a study of identical twins (TCRdb year 2016). Regarding the research as a whole: To test whether fetal clonotypes persist, the study used deep sequencing on TCR alpha and beta repertoires from monozygotic twins, unrelated adults of various ages, and cord blood. Replicate twin experiments were performed at different times using different library preparation protocols to rule out contamination.

Every donor was a healthy Caucasian. The twin cohort comprised three pairs of female monozygotic twins, all aged about 18 to 29 years. CD4+ and CD8+ T cell populations were isolated with positive isolation kits from Invitrogen. The paper's findings and limits, for the study overall: Recombination models systematically underestimated out-of-frame TCR alpha sharing in monozygotic twins but agreed with sharing between unrelated individuals. Abundant cord blood beta clonotypes had fewer insertions, young adult naive repertoires showed a similar but weaker trend, and memory repertoires showed no such trend. Compared with coincidental sharing between unrelated individuals, out-of-frame TCR alpha sequences shared between twins showed an excess of sequences with low generation probability. In beta out-of-frame sequences, excess twin sharing was weaker, because having fewer shared sequences lowered the signal-to-noise ratio. Zero-insertion analyses could be partly confounded by invariant T cells such as MAIT and iNKT, although diverse VJ usage argued against such confounding for most clonotypes. Conclusions relied on cross-sectional statistical analysis, since the same donors could not be followed over many years.

Libraries came from 5' RACE. Sequencing took place on an Illumina HiSeq 2000. A universal primer binding site was added through template switching, and the final cDNA carried a unique molecular identifier so that TCR cDNA molecules could be counted accurately. First-strand cDNA for TCR alpha and beta chains was synthesized from specific primers in the conserved constant-segment region. Each cDNA library was double barcoded, with a SMART-Mk sample barcode plus Illumina barcodes, to control for contamination. TruSeq adapter sequences, together with Illumina sample barcodes, were added in two successive PCR steps. Sequencing of the TCR alpha and beta cDNA libraries was done on the Illumina HiSeq platform using custom primers. The study's own analysis went as follows. Unique molecular identifiers were extracted from raw reads with MiGEC, and CDR3 positions were determined with MiXCR. For each individual, recombination models were inferred using an EM algorithm with the repgenHMM and IGoR tools. Shared clonotypes were analyzed with the tcR package in R, and sharing was normalized by the product of cloneset sizes. Out-of-frame nonproductive sequences were analyzed to study raw recombination free of thymic and clonal selection effects. TCRdb reanalyzed the raw reads on its own, using fastp at Q25 for trimming and MiXCR for clone calling, and kept in-frame beta chains. Each record represents a unique CDR3 protein, reported with the most common genes and DNA among its rows. V and J calls and clone size were set by TCRdb, not the authors. This sample comprises 450,000 or so distinct CDR3 sequences, 24% of them detected only once. Over 2.5% of the sample rests with the top ten.

Notes on this clonotype: Its antigen is not yet known. The sample holds no much larger clone one base away, and base qualities are not on file.

Relative to germline, V is missing 0 bases and J is missing 5 bases, with 10 bases of the junction outside any gene match. Including the terminal cysteine and phenylalanine, the CDR3 comprises 16 residues. Of the read, only the CDR3 DNA is kept; its 48 bases are in frame from base 1. Looking up the germline V gene yields CDR1 SGHDT and CDR2 YYEEEE. This sample was also put to use in a study of T cells expressing NK-cell markers. The second study's authors report: Three sorted T-cell subsets (CD3+CD56+NKG2C+, CD3+CD56+NKG2C- and CD3+CD56-NKG2C+) from several donors had their TCR beta-chain repertoires profiled. Among the eight sequenced donors, only one was HCMV-seronegative, while the other seven were HCMV-seropositive. In several experiments an anti-gammadeltaTCR antibody was added to restrict sorting to alphabetaTCR-expressing T cells. In over 5 donors, the dominant CD3+CD56+NKG2C+ clonotypes were among the top 10 CD8+ clonotypes and accounted for about 1.0-7.0% of CD8+ T cells. Those dominant clonotypes were again the most abundant among CD3+CD56-NKG2C+ cells in a few donors, at about 25-60.1%. Whether the expanded NKG2C-expressing T cell clones were specific for HCMV antigens was left unclear. The study sequenced eight donors, all healthy volunteers chosen at random: three men and five women. HCMV serostatus was determined by detecting HCMV-specific IgG in serum with a commercial ELISA kit. MIGEC handled demultiplexing of the reads and grouping by UMI, while MiTCR was used to assemble and quantify clonotypes. To remove erroneous sequences, TCR cDNA sequences were retained only when supported by two or more reads. The tcR package was used for downstream repertoire analysis, and clonotypes were matched between fractions using CDR3 nucleotide sequence together with V segment. VDJmatch was used to annotate antigen specificity against VDJdb, with one amino acid substitution in CDR3 allowed.

The sequence was obtained from a woman aged 18-29 years in good health. The chain is made from TRBV5-6 and TRBJ1-2, with TRBD1 matching 7 junction bases. Sequenced material: CD4+ T cells sorted from blood. The DNA is as follows: TGTGCCAGCAGCTTGGCCGGGACAGACAGGATTTATGGCTACACCTTC. Its coded protein is CASSLAGTDRIYGYTF.